This T cell receptor beta chain stems from a study of blood T cell repertoires in COVID-19. Whole-study context: Italy, Spain and the United States were the sources of the convalescent and acute COVID-19 samples.

This clone has a handful of counts. Study processing details: Reference gene primer amplification yielded estimated nucleated cell counts. Here immunoSEQ multiplex PCR was the method, and the copy in TCRdb shows in-frame clones only, minus some. The DNA gave D and trimming, while V, J and clone size come from that table. The repertoire holds about 250,000 clones, with 85% as singletons. Trimming at V came to 1 base and at J to 5 bases, leaving 4 bases not matched to a gene. Per germline, CDR1 PRHDT and CDR2 FYEKMQ (reference sequence). This CDR3 has 14 residues. Individuals drawn from about two dozen US areas were roughly 18 to 100 years old. Cohort placement rested on clinical history that participants reported themselves.

Sequencing input: PBMCs or T cells enriched from blood (not recorded which). The rearrangement joins TRBV13 to TRBJ2-5, with 7 bases matching TRBD2. This TCR was sampled from a woman aged 45 to 65 with acute COVID-19. The CDR3 region has the DNA TGTGCCAGCAGCTTAGTCACTAGCGATGAGACCCAGTACTTC. Translation gives CASSLVTSDETQYF.